Below are 3 T cell receptor beta chains sequenced from a single sample in a study of blood T cell repertoires in COVID-19. Repertoires were generated with immunoSEQ multiplex PCR, while TCRdb's copy carries only in-frame clones and drops some. This table holds about 140,000 clones, about 80% found once. Material for sequencing was peripheral blood. The receptors derive from a human donor in a cohort sampled during active COVID-19.

The chain combines TRBV28 with TRBJ2-7; TRBD2 matches 9 bases. The junction had 1 base not matched to a gene; V was cut back by 3 bases and J by 4 bases. Germline lookup yields CDR1 MDHEN and CDR2 SYDVKM. The CDR3 contains 13 residues. CDR3 nucleotide sequence: TGTGCCAGCAGTTTCCTAGCGGGATACGAGCAGTACTTC. Protein sequence: CASSFLAGYEQYF.

The chain recombines TRBV5-4 with TRBJ2-3; D not certain. V was clipped by 2 bases and J by 1 base, with 11 bases between them. The CDR3 is 15 amino acids. The germline V gene has CDR1 SGHNT and CDR2 YYREEE (reference sequence). CDR3 nucleotides: TGTGCCAGCAGCTTATCATCCCGCGGCACAGATACGCAGTATTTT. Translation gives CASSLSSRGTDTQYF.

This clone was seen once. The CDR3 DNA reads TGTGCCAGCAGTTACTCGAGAGGCGGGAGGGCTGACGAGCAGTACTTC. Translating gives CASSYSRGGRADEQYF. The rearrangement uses TRBV6-7 and TRBJ2-7, with 9 positions matching TRBD2. TRBV6-7 carries the ORF label, with uncertain function. The CDR3 is made up of 16 amino acids. Trimming removed 0 bases from V and 5 bases from J; junction bases left unmatched: 8.